This T cell receptor (beta chain) appears in the sequencing data of a study of T-cell reconstitution after alpha-beta-depleted transplantation in children. This clonotype was counted a few times. The authors prepared the TCRbeta library with unique molecular identifiers. TCRdb ran MiXCR on the PCR reads and lists one entry per CDR3 protein. The table has about 460,000 distinct CDR3 sequences, around 12% seen once. This clonotype originated in a human donor who donated a stem cell graft to a child with combined immunodeficiency. Sequenced here: PBMCs from the stem cell graft donor, sampled from the stem cell graft.

The CDR3 DNA is TGTGCCAGCAGCTTATATAACAATATGAACACTGAAGCTTTCTTT. Translating gives CASSLYNNMNTEAFF. The chain employs TRBV7-8 and TRBJ1-1; D is unresolved. CDR3 length equals 15 residues. In germline, CDR1 is SGHVS, CDR2 FQNEAQ. V lost 2 bases and J 0 bases, leaving 10 bases between the germline ends.